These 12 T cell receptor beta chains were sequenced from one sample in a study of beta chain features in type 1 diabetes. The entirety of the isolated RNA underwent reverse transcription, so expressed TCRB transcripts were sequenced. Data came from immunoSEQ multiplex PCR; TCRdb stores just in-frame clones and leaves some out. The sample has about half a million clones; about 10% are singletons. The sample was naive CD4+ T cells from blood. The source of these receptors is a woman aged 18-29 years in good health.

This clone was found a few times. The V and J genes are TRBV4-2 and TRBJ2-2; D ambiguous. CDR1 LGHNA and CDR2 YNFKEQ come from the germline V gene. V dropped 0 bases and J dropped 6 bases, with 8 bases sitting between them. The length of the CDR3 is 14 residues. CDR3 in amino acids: CASSQDTAPGELFF. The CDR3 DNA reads TGTGCCAGCAGCCAAGATACTGCCCCCGGGGAGCTGTTTTTT.

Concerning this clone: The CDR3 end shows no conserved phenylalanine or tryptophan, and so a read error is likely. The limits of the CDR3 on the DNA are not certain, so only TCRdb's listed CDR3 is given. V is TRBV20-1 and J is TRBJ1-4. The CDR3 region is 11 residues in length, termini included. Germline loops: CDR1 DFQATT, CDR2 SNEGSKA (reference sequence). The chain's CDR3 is CSATRGRRVWR.

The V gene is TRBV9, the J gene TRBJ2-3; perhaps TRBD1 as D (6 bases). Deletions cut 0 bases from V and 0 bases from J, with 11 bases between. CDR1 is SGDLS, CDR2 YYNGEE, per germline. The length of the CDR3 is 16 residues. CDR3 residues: CASSVAGDLSTDTQYF. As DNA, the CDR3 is TGTGCCAGCAGCGTAGCAGGGGATCTTAGCACAGATACGCAGTATTTT.

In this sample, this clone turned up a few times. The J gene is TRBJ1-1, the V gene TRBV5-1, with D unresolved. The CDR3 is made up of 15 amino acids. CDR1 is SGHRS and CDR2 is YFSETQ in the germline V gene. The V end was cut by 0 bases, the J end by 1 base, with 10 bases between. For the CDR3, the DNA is TGCGCCAGCAGCTTGGTATCAGGCCCGAACACTGAAGCTTTCTTT. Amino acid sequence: CASSLVSGPNTEAFF.

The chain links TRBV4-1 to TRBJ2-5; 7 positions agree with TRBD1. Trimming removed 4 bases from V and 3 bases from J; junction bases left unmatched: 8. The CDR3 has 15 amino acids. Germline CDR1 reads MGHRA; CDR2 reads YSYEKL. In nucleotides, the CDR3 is TGCGCCAGCAGCCCCGCGCCCGGACAGGAAGAGACCCAGTACTTC. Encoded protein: CASSPAPGQEETQYF.

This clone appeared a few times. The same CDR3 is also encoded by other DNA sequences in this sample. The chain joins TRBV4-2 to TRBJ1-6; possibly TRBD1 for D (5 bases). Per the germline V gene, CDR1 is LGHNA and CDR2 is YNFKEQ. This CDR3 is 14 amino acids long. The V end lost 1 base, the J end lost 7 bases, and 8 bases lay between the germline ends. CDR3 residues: CASSQAGGNSPLHF. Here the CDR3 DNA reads TGTGCCAGCAGCCAAGCCGGGGGGAATTCACCCCTCCACTTT.

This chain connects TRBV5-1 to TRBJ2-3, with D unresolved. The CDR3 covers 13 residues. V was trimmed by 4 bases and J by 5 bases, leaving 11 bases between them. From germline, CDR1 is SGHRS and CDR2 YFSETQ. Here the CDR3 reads CASSTQSLDTQYF. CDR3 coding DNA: TGCGCCAGCAGCACGCAGTCCTTAGATACGCAGTATTTT.

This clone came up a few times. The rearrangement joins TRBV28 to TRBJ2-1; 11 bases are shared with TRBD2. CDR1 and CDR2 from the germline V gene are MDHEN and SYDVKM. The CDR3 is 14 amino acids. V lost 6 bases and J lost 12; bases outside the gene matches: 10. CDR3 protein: CASRTGTSGGGQFF. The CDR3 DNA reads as TGTGCCAGCAGGACCGGGACTAGCGGAGGGGGGCAGTTCTTC.

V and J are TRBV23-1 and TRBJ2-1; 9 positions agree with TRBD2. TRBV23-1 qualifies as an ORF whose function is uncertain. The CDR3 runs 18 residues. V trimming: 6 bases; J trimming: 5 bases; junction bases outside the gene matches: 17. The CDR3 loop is CASSGTSKLDRGNNEQFF. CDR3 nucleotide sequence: TGCGCCAGCAGCGGGACTAGCAAATTAGATAGGGGGAACAATGAGCAGTTCTTC.

CDR3 sequence reads: CASSEGMTDTQYF. CDR3 DNA sequence: TGCGCCAGCAGCGAGGGTATGACAGATACGCAGTATTTT. This rearrangement joins TRBV5-1 to TRBJ2-3; D may be TRBD2 (5 bases). Germline values: CDR1 SGHRS, CDR2 YFSETQ. V gave up 4 bases and J gave up 3 bases, with 9 bases separating them. The CDR3 has 13 residues.

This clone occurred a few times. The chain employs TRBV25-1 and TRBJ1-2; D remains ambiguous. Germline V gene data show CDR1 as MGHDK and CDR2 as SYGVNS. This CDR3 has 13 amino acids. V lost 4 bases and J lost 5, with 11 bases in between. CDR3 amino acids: CASSALGRYGYTF. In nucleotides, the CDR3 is TGTGCCAGCAGTGCCCTTGGACGGTATGGCTACACCTTC.

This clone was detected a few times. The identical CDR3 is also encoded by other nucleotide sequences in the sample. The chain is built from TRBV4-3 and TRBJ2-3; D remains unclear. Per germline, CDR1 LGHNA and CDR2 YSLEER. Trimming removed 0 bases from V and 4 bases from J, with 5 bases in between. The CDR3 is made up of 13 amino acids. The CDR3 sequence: CASSQEGADTQYF. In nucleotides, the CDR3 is TGCGCCAGCAGCCAAGAAGGTGCAGATACGCAGTATTTT.